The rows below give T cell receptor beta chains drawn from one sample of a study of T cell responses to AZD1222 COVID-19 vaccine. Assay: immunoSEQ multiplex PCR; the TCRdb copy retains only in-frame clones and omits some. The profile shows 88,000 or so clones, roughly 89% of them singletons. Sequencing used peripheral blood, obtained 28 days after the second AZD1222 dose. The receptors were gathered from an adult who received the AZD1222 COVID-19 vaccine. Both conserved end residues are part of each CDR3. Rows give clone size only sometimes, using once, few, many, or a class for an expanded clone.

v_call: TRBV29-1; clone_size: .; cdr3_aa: CSVEELEFGETQYF
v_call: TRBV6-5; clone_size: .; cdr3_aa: CASSRYSRTDTQYF
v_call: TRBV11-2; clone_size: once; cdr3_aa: CASSSNTNTEAFF
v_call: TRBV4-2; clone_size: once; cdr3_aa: CASSRNEKLFF
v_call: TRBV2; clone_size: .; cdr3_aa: CASSTGTGRSYEQYF
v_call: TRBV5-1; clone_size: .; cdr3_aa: CASSGGQGNGAFF
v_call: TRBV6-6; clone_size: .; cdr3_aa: CASSPVWSSGRYEQYF
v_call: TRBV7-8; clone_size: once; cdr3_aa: CASSLVRSGDLLGQFF
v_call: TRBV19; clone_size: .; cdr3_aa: CASKASGTDTQYF
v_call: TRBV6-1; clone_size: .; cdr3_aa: CASSGLADLRLGQPQHF
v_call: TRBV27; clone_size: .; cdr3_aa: CASSPHRNNQPQHF
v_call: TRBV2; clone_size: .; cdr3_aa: CASSPREATGELFF
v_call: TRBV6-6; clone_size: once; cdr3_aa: CASSRGDGYTF
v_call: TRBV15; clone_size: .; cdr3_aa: CATSAGGRSNTEAFF
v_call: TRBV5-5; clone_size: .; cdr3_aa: CASSLDGRGLYEQYF
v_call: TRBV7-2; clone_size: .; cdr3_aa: CASSSRTGGYGYTF
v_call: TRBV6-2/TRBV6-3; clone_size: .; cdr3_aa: CASSWARRNEQFF
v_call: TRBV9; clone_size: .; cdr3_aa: CASSARPGLAGGEETQYF
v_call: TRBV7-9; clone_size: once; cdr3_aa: CASSFNSPLHF
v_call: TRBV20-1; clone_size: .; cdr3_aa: CSASQSSYEQYF
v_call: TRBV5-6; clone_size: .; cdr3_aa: CASSLWGVETQYF
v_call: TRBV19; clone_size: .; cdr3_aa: CASSIGGRSYNSPLHF
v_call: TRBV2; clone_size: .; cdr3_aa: CASIYNTEAFF
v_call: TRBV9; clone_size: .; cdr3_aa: CASSALSGGTNSYNEQFF